The rows below give T cell receptor beta chains drawn from one sample of a study of regulatory T cells in long-lasting Graves disease. TCRdb independently ran MiXCR on the multiplex PCR reads; one entry per CDR3 protein. The sample has some 350,000 distinct CDR3 sequences, 15% to 20% seen once. This sample also belongs to another study, concerning T cells in Graves' hyperthyroidism and ophthalmopathy.

Sequencing was performed on peripheral blood mononuclear cells (PBMCs), taken at new diagnosis, from a patient treated with antithyroid drugs. These receptor sequences come from a woman aged 18-29 years with Graves disease. Each CDR3 is given with its conserved first and last residue. The order of the fields is J gene, CDR3 length, V gene, D gene, clone size, CDR3 protein, CDR3 DNA. D genes are given only for firm matches. The size entry is marked missing in some rows and otherwise reads once, few, many or a size class.

j_call: TRBJ2-3; cdr3_length: 17; v_call: TRBV14; d_call: TRBD2; clone_size: .; cdr3_aa: CANSQRLRTSSTDTQYF; cdr3_nt: TGTGCCAACAGCCAAAGGTTGCGGACTAGCAGCACAGATACGCAGTATTTT
j_call: TRBJ2-7; cdr3_length: 18; v_call: TRBV6-1; d_call: TRBD1; clone_size: many; cdr3_aa: CASSELGVPGTGLYEQYF; cdr3_nt: TGTGCCAGCAGTGAATTGGGCGTCCCCGGGACAGGGCTCTACGAGCAGTACTTC
j_call: TRBJ2-7; cdr3_length: 14; v_call: TRBV18; d_call: .; clone_size: many; cdr3_aa: CASSPGPGTYEQYF; cdr3_nt: TGTGCCAGCTCACCAGGCCCAGGGACCTACGAGCAGTACTTC
j_call: TRBJ2-5; cdr3_length: 13; v_call: TRBV5-1; d_call: .; clone_size: few; cdr3_aa: CASSQAAYPTQYF; cdr3_nt: TGCGCCAGCAGTCAGGCGGCATACCCGACCCAGTACTTC
j_call: TRBJ1-1; cdr3_length: 15; v_call: TRBV19; d_call: TRBD1; clone_size: .; cdr3_aa: CASSTPRTGGLEAFF; cdr3_nt: TGTGCCAGTAGTACTCCTAGGACAGGCGGTCTCGAAGCTTTCTTT
j_call: TRBJ1-2; cdr3_length: 14; v_call: TRBV20-1; d_call: TRBD1; clone_size: .; cdr3_aa: CSARNEQGFYGYTF; cdr3_nt: TGCAGTGCTAGGAACGAACAGGGGTTCTATGGCTACACCTTC
j_call: TRBJ2-7; cdr3_length: 15; v_call: TRBV11-2; d_call: .; clone_size: many; cdr3_aa: CASSLDRQQGYEQYF; cdr3_nt: TGTGCCAGCAGCTTAGATAGACAACAGGGCTACGAGCAGTACTTC
j_call: TRBJ2-3; cdr3_length: 14; v_call: TRBV29-1; d_call: .; clone_size: .; cdr3_aa: CSVAIGGSPDTQYF; cdr3_nt: TGCAGCGTTGCTATAGGAGGTAGCCCAGATACGCAGTATTTT
j_call: TRBJ2-7; cdr3_length: 15; v_call: TRBV28; d_call: TRBD1; clone_size: many; cdr3_aa: CASSSSGTVSHEQYF; cdr3_nt: TGTGCCAGCAGTTCTTCCGGGACAGTGTCTCACGAGCAGTACTTC
j_call: TRBJ2-3; cdr3_length: 16; v_call: TRBV3-1; d_call: TRBD2; clone_size: many; cdr3_aa: CASSFSGTSGRDTQYF; cdr3_nt: TGTGCCAGCAGTTTCTCCGGGACTAGCGGGAGGGATACGCAGTATTTT
j_call: TRBJ2-1; cdr3_length: 18; v_call: TRBV6-2/TRBV6-3; d_call: .; clone_size: .; cdr3_aa: CASSDNRGGTSSYNEQFF; cdr3_nt: TGTGCCAGCAGTGACAACCGTGGGGGGACAAGCTCCTACAATGAGCAGTTCTTC
j_call: TRBJ1-6; cdr3_length: 15; v_call: TRBV2; d_call: .; clone_size: many; cdr3_aa: CASCRRQQVGSPLHF; cdr3_nt: TGTGCCAGCTGCCGTCGGCAGCAAGTCGGTTCACCCCTCCACTTT
j_call: TRBJ1-5; cdr3_length: 14; v_call: TRBV6-1; d_call: TRBD1; clone_size: few; cdr3_aa: CASTEDRGIQPQHF; cdr3_nt: TGTGCCAGCACCGAGGACAGGGGGATCCAGCCCCAGCATTTT
j_call: TRBJ2-5; cdr3_length: 19; v_call: TRBV6-1; d_call: TRBD2; clone_size: many; cdr3_aa: CASTANGTSGGHTGETQYF; cdr3_nt: TGTGCCAGCACCGCAAACGGGACTAGCGGGGGGCATACGGGAGAGACCCAGTACTTC
j_call: TRBJ1-1; cdr3_length: 14; v_call: TRBV6-1; d_call: TRBD1; clone_size: .; cdr3_aa: CASRRGQVHSGAFF; cdr3_nt: TGTGCCAGCAGGCGGGGACAGGTACACTCGGGAGCTTTCTTT
j_call: TRBJ2-1; cdr3_length: 16; v_call: TRBV11-2; d_call: .; clone_size: many; cdr3_aa: CASSLDAGTRGPEQFF; cdr3_nt: TGTGCCAGCAGCTTAGATGCCGGGACCCGGGGTCCGGAGCAGTTCTTC
j_call: TRBJ2-2; cdr3_length: 18; v_call: TRBV5-5; d_call: .; clone_size: many; cdr3_aa: CASSLYARPRPGTGELFF; cdr3_nt: TGTGCCAGCAGCTTGTATGCTCGGCCTAGGCCCGGGACCGGGGAGCTGTTTTTT
j_call: TRBJ1-2; cdr3_length: 15; v_call: TRBV15; d_call: .; clone_size: many; cdr3_aa: CATSTKGGRYGGYTF; cdr3_nt: TGTGCCACCAGCACCAAAGGGGGGAGATACGGTGGCTACACCTTC
j_call: TRBJ1-4; cdr3_length: 14; v_call: TRBV3-1; d_call: .; clone_size: many; cdr3_aa: CASSFRDGDEKLFF; cdr3_nt: TGTGCCAGCAGCTTCCGGGACGGGGATGAAAAACTGTTTTTT
j_call: TRBJ2-7; cdr3_length: 16; v_call: TRBV27; d_call: .; clone_size: many; cdr3_aa: CASSLRGATSSYEQYF; cdr3_nt: TGTGCCAGCAGTTTACGGGGGGCTACGAGCTCCTACGAGCAGTACTTC
j_call: TRBJ2-7; cdr3_length: 12; v_call: TRBV2; d_call: .; clone_size: .; cdr3_aa: CASSEGPGVQYF; cdr3_nt: TGTGCCAGCAGTGAAGGTCCAGGGGTGCAGTACTTC
j_call: TRBJ2-7; cdr3_length: 14; v_call: TRBV13; d_call: TRBD1; clone_size: many; cdr3_aa: CASSLDRGFYEQYF; cdr3_nt: TGTGCCAGCAGCTTAGACAGGGGTTTCTACGAGCAGTACTTC
j_call: TRBJ2-7; cdr3_length: 13; v_call: TRBV30; d_call: TRBD1; clone_size: many; cdr3_aa: CAWAPDRGREQYF; cdr3_nt: TGTGCCTGGGCCCCGGACAGGGGGCGCGAGCAGTACTTC
j_call: TRBJ1-1; cdr3_length: 13; v_call: TRBV7-2; d_call: TRBD1; clone_size: few; cdr3_aa: CASRDPGQRAAFF; cdr3_nt: TGTGCCAGCAGAGACCCGGGACAGCGGGCGGCTTTCTTT
j_call: TRBJ2-5; cdr3_length: 16; v_call: TRBV28; d_call: TRBD1; clone_size: .; cdr3_aa: CASSLLGQMCQETQYF; cdr3_nt: TGTGCCAGCAGTTTACTGGGACAGATGTGCCAAGAGACCCAGTACTTC
j_call: TRBJ2-7; cdr3_length: 15; v_call: TRBV20-1; d_call: TRBD1; clone_size: .; cdr3_aa: CSARPPGQGLHEQYF; cdr3_nt: TGCAGTGCTAGGCCCCCGGGACAGGGCCTCCACGAGCAGTACTTC
j_call: TRBJ2-2; cdr3_length: 16; v_call: TRBV6-1; d_call: TRBD1; clone_size: many; cdr3_aa: CASCRGQGGVGGELFF; cdr3_nt: TGTGCCAGCTGCCGCGGACAGGGGGGAGTTGGAGGGGAGCTGTTTTTT
j_call: TRBJ2-1; cdr3_length: 20; v_call: TRBV18; d_call: TRBD2; clone_size: many; cdr3_aa: CASSHIGLAGVEGTINEQFF; cdr3_nt: TGTGCCAGCTCACATATCGGACTAGCGGGAGTAGAGGGAACCATCAATGAGCAGTTCTTC
j_call: TRBJ1-5; cdr3_length: 12; v_call: TRBV29-1; d_call: .; clone_size: .; cdr3_aa: CSVTGQNQPQHF; cdr3_nt: TGCAGCGTAACCGGACAGAATCAGCCCCAGCATTTT
j_call: TRBJ2-1; cdr3_length: 17; v_call: TRBV20-1; d_call: .; clone_size: many; cdr3_aa: CSARILGGESSYNEQFF; cdr3_nt: TGCAGTGCTAGAATATTAGGGGGGGAGAGCTCCTACAATGAGCAGTTCTTC
j_call: TRBJ2-5; cdr3_length: 13; v_call: TRBV28; d_call: .; clone_size: few; cdr3_aa: CASSSQPQETQYF; cdr3_nt: TGTGCCAGCAGCTCTCAGCCGCAAGAGACCCAGTACTTC
j_call: TRBJ2-3; cdr3_length: 14; v_call: TRBV12-3/TRBV12-4; d_call: TRBD2; clone_size: many; cdr3_aa: CASSFWGSGDTQYF; cdr3_nt: TGTGCCAGCAGTTTCTGGGGTAGCGGGGATACGCAGTATTTT
j_call: TRBJ1-1; cdr3_length: 11; v_call: TRBV25-1; d_call: .; clone_size: few; cdr3_aa: CASRPNTEAFF; cdr3_nt: TGTGCCAGCAGACCAAACACTGAAGCTTTCTTT
j_call: TRBJ1-1; cdr3_length: 12; v_call: TRBV30; d_call: .; clone_size: .; cdr3_aa: CAWGLLNPEAFF; cdr3_nt: TGTGCCTGGGGACTCTTGAACCCTGAAGCTTTCTTT
j_call: TRBJ2-1; cdr3_length: 11; v_call: TRBV19; d_call: .; clone_size: .; cdr3_aa: CASSMGNEQFF; cdr3_nt: TGTGCCAGTAGTATGGGGAATGAGCAGTTCTTC
j_call: TRBJ2-1; cdr3_length: 15; v_call: TRBV20-1; d_call: TRBD1; clone_size: many; cdr3_aa: CSATEGASPYNEQFF; cdr3_nt: TGCAGTGCTACCGAGGGGGCGAGTCCCTACAATGAGCAGTTCTTC
j_call: TRBJ2-1; cdr3_length: 13; v_call: TRBV12-3/TRBV12-4; d_call: .; clone_size: few; cdr3_aa: CASSSIGYNEQFF; cdr3_nt: TGTGCCAGCAGTTCTATAGGATACAATGAGCAGTTCTTC
j_call: TRBJ2-3; cdr3_length: 15; v_call: TRBV20-1; d_call: .; clone_size: few; cdr3_aa: CSAHPTRGSTDTQYF; cdr3_nt: TGCAGTGCCCACCCGACTAGGGGGAGCACAGATACGCAGTATTTT
j_call: TRBJ2-1; cdr3_length: 14; v_call: TRBV20-1; d_call: .; clone_size: many; cdr3_aa: CSARAIAGLNEQFF; cdr3_nt: TGCAGTGCTAGAGCAATTGCGGGACTCAATGAGCAGTTCTTC
j_call: TRBJ1-1; cdr3_length: 14; v_call: TRBV12-3/TRBV12-4; d_call: .; clone_size: many; cdr3_aa: CASSLRQGSAEAFF; cdr3_nt: TGTGCCAGCAGTTTGCGGCAGGGGAGCGCTGAAGCTTTCTTT
j_call: TRBJ2-6; cdr3_length: 16; v_call: TRBV6-5; d_call: .; clone_size: few; cdr3_aa: CASSYSRASGANVLTF; cdr3_nt: TGTGCCAGCAGTTACTCGAGGGCTTCTGGGGCCAACGTCCTGACTTTC
j_call: TRBJ2-5; cdr3_length: 17; v_call: TRBV6-1; d_call: .; clone_size: many; cdr3_aa: CASSENPAKGGVETQYF; cdr3_nt: TGTGCCAGCAGTGAAAACCCAGCAAAGGGGGGCGTGGAGACCCAGTACTTC
j_call: TRBJ2-2; cdr3_length: 16; v_call: TRBV7-7; d_call: .; clone_size: many; cdr3_aa: CASSSGPLVHTGELFF; cdr3_nt: TGTGCTAGCAGCTCCGGGCCCCTAGTGCACACCGGGGAGCTGTTTTTT
j_call: TRBJ2-7; cdr3_length: 15; v_call: TRBV7-9; d_call: TRBD1; clone_size: many; cdr3_aa: CASSQTGGRAYEQYF; cdr3_nt: TGTGCCAGCAGTCAGACAGGGGGCAGAGCCTACGAGCAGTACTTC
j_call: TRBJ2-2; cdr3_length: 14; v_call: TRBV12-3/TRBV12-4; d_call: .; clone_size: many; cdr3_aa: CASSWGGSAGELFF; cdr3_nt: TGTGCCAGCAGTTGGGGAGGAAGTGCCGGGGAGCTGTTTTTT
j_call: TRBJ2-7; cdr3_length: 15; v_call: TRBV9; d_call: .; clone_size: few; cdr3_aa: CASSAGGGSSYEQYF; cdr3_nt: TGTGCCAGCAGCGCAGGGGGGGGGAGCTCCTACGAGCAGTACTTC
j_call: TRBJ2-7; cdr3_length: 13; v_call: TRBV20-1; d_call: .; clone_size: .; cdr3_aa: CSASPRQSYEQYF; cdr3_nt: TGCAGTGCTAGTCCAAGGCAGTCCTACGAGCAGTACTTC
j_call: TRBJ2-7; cdr3_length: 12; v_call: TRBV20-1; d_call: .; clone_size: .; cdr3_aa: CSVGRSSYEQYF; cdr3_nt: TGCAGTGTAGGGCGTTCGTCCTACGAGCAGTACTTC
j_call: TRBJ1-2; cdr3_length: 13; v_call: TRBV15; d_call: TRBD1; clone_size: few; cdr3_aa: CATRPGTGGGYTF; cdr3_nt: TGTGCCACCAGGCCCGGGACAGGGGGTGGCTACACCTTC
j_call: TRBJ1-3; cdr3_length: 14; v_call: TRBV2; d_call: .; clone_size: many; cdr3_aa: CASSAQGSGNTIYF; cdr3_nt: TGTGCCAGCAGTGCCCAGGGCTCTGGAAACACCATATATTTT
j_call: TRBJ2-3; cdr3_length: 16; v_call: TRBV7-3; d_call: TRBD2; clone_size: many; cdr3_aa: CASSFPSGGEADTQYF; cdr3_nt: TGTGCCAGCAGCTTCCCTAGCGGGGGGGAGGCAGATACGCAGTATTTT
j_call: TRBJ2-5; cdr3_length: 13; v_call: TRBV11-2; d_call: .; clone_size: many; cdr3_aa: CASSLGRGETQYF; cdr3_nt: TGTGCCAGCAGCTTGGGACGAGGAGAGACCCAGTACTTC
j_call: TRBJ2-7; cdr3_length: 15; v_call: TRBV2; d_call: .; clone_size: many; cdr3_aa: CASAIPEPTEGEQYF; cdr3_nt: TGTGCCAGCGCCATTCCTGAGCCTACTGAGGGTGAGCAGTACTTC
j_call: TRBJ2-7; cdr3_length: 15; v_call: TRBV5-1; d_call: .; clone_size: many; cdr3_aa: CASSLNREGPAEQYF; cdr3_nt: TGCGCCAGCAGCCTCAACAGGGAGGGCCCCGCCGAGCAGTACTTC
j_call: TRBJ2-3; cdr3_length: 16; v_call: TRBV24-1; d_call: .; clone_size: few; cdr3_aa: CATSDLGGGFTDTQYF; cdr3_nt: TGTGCCACCAGTGATTTGGGCGGAGGCTTCACAGATACGCAGTATTTT
j_call: TRBJ2-7; cdr3_length: 14; v_call: TRBV28; d_call: .; clone_size: many; cdr3_aa: CASSPNGLPYEQYF; cdr3_nt: TGTGCCAGCAGTCCCAATGGGTTACCCTACGAGCAGTACTTC
j_call: TRBJ2-7; cdr3_length: 14; v_call: TRBV27; d_call: .; clone_size: many; cdr3_aa: CASSLYRAGYEQYF; cdr3_nt: TGTGCCAGCAGTCTTTACAGGGCAGGCTACGAGCAGTACTTC
j_call: TRBJ1-1; cdr3_length: 14; v_call: TRBV6-1; d_call: .; clone_size: many; cdr3_aa: CASSETLGPFEAFF; cdr3_nt: TGTGCCAGCAGTGAAACGCTTGGGCCATTTGAAGCTTTCTTT
j_call: TRBJ2-1; cdr3_length: 14; v_call: TRBV28; d_call: .; clone_size: .; cdr3_aa: CASRGQGPYSEQFF; cdr3_nt: TGTGCCAGCAGAGGGCAGGGCCCCTACAGTGAGCAGTTCTTC